A single sample is the source of the 32 T cell receptor beta chains below, sequenced in a study of cytomegalovirus exposure and HLA in healthy donors. With 60 Vbeta and 13 Jbeta primers, the PCR was carried out. Data came from immunoSEQ multiplex PCR; TCRdb stores just in-frame clones and leaves some out. The sample includes 100,000 to 150,000 clones, approximately 87% of them seen just once. Specimen: PBMCs. The source is a woman in her twenties or thirties in good health and CMV-seronegative.

CDR3 in DNA: TGTGCCAGCAGCTCCACGGGGGGAGGCACTGAAGCTTTCTTT. Translation gives CASSSTGGGTEAFF. The V and J genes are TRBV5-4 and TRBJ1-1; a weak D match, TRBD1 (5 bases). Per germline, CDR1 SGHNT and CDR2 YYREEE (reference sequence). V lost 3 bases to trimming and J lost 4 bases, with 13 bases between them. The CDR3 runs to 14 residues.

The rearrangement links TRBV7-6 to TRBJ1-1; 11 nucleotides match TRBD1. Germline CDR1 reads SGHVS; CDR2 reads FNYEAQ. The ends lost 5 bases at V and 4 bases at J; junction bases unmatched: 6. The CDR3 covers 15 residues. CDR3 nucleotide sequence: TGTGCCAGCAGCCCCCAGGGACAGGGGGGCACTGAAGCTTTCTTT. As protein: CASSPQGQGGTEAFF.

As DNA, the CDR3 is TGTGCCACCACGAGTAGCGGGGAGCTGTTTTTT. As protein: CATTSSGELFF. The V and J genes are TRBV15 and TRBJ2-2; D gene unclear. Looked up from germline, CDR1 is LNHNV and CDR2 is YYDKDF (reference sequence). The CDR3 consists of 11 residues. V lost 7 bases and J 7 bases, leaving 7 bases between the germline ends.

This sequence joins TRBV27 and TRBJ1-2; 9 positions match TRBD1. The trim removed 5 bases at V and 7 bases at J, leaving 8 bases unmatched. Germline V gene lookup returns CDR1 MNHEY and CDR2 SMNVEV (reference sequence). There are 14 residues in the CDR3. CDR3 sequence reads: CASSPGQGEGGYTF. The CDR3 coding sequence is TGTGCCAGCAGTCCGGGACAGGGTGAAGGTGGCTACACCTTC.

J is TRBJ1-2 and V is TRBV7-2; D unresolved. Germline loops: CDR1 SGHTA, CDR2 FQGNSA. The CDR3 is 15 amino acids. V gave up 3 bases and J gave up 4 bases, with 15 bases separating them. The CDR3 reads CASSFLPATFYGYTF. The CDR3 nucleotides read TGTGCCAGCAGCTTTCTACCGGCGACTTTCTATGGCTACACCTTC.

The gene calls are TRBV5-6 and TRBJ2-7; 7 bases agree with TRBD2. This CDR3 comprises 14 residues. Germline values: CDR1 SGHDT, CDR2 YYEEEE. The V gene end was trimmed by 2 bases and the J gene end by 3 bases; junction bases not matched to a gene: 5. CDR3 in amino acids: CASSFLSGGYEQYF. The CDR3 DNA reads TGTGCCAGCAGCTTCCTTTCGGGGGGCTACGAGCAGTACTTC.

This clone was counted between two and nine times. The V gene is TRBV6-6, the J gene TRBJ1-4; D remains unclear. Germline lookup yields CDR1 MNHNY and CDR2 SVGAGI (reference sequence). The CDR3 covers 14 residues. V lost 5 bases and J lost 7, with 14 bases in between. CDR3 nucleotides: TGTGCCAGCAGTCCCGGAGATAGTGGTGAAAAACTGTTTTTT. Translated: CASSPGDSGEKLFF.

This sequence joins TRBV2 and TRBJ1-6; 7 positions match TRBD1. After removal of 5 bases from V and 1 base from J, the junction contained 14 bases not matched to a gene. This CDR3 comprises 19 residues. CDR1 and CDR2 (germline): SNHLY, FYNNEI. The CDR3 is CASSRSFDRVKSYNSPLHF. CDR3 sequence (DNA): TGTGCCAGCAGTCGCTCATTTGACAGGGTCAAATCCTATAATTCACCCCTCCACTTT.

The chain carries TRBV4-3 and TRBJ2-7; 7 nucleotides align to TRBD2. Germline V gene lookup returns CDR1 LGHNA and CDR2 YSLEER. V shed 2 bases, J shed 7 bases, and the junction held 11 bases outside the gene matches. The CDR3 loop spans 15 amino acids. The chain's CDR3 is CASSQTSGAEAEQYF. CDR3 coding DNA: TGCGCCAGCAGCCAAACAAGCGGGGCGGAGGCAGAGCAGTACTTC.

This clone came up once. This chain joins TRBV28 and TRBJ1-2; perhaps TRBD1 as D (6 bases). The CDR3 runs 14 residues. The germline CDR1 and CDR2 sequences are MDHEN and SYDVKM. V was clipped by 3 bases and J by 4 bases, with 12 bases between them. This chain's CDR3 is CASSFTHRAYGYTF. The CDR3 region has the DNA TGTGCCAGCAGTTTTACCCACAGGGCCTATGGCTACACCTTC.

The chain couples TRBV7-9 to TRBJ2-3, with D perhaps matching TRBD2 (6 bases). Trimming removed 5 bases at V and 2 bases at J, with 17 bases between. The CDR3 has 16 amino acids. Per germline, CDR1 SEHNR and CDR2 FQNEAQ (reference sequence). CDR3 sequence reads: CASSPRTSGLTDTQYF. The CDR3, as DNA: TGTGCCAGCAGCCCCCGTACGAGCGGGCTCACAGATACGCAGTATTTT.

The J gene is TRBJ2-7, the V gene TRBV6-1; D is unclear. CDR3 size: 14 residues. In germline, CDR1 is MNHNS, CDR2 SASEGT. With 2 bases removed from V and 3 bases from J, the gap between germline ends came to 11 bases. In DNA form, the CDR3 reads TGTGCCAGCAGTGAACAGGTTATTCACTACGAGCAGTACTTC. This translates into CASSEQVIHYEQYF.

This clone was counted a single time. The V call is TRBV6-6, the J call TRBJ2-2, with 7 bases aligning to TRBD1. CDR1 and CDR2 from the germline V gene are MNHNY and SVGAGI (reference sequence). This CDR3 has 15 amino acids. With 5 bases clipped from V and 4 bases from J, the junction kept 7 bases outside the gene matches. The CDR3 coding sequence is TGTGCCAGCAGTACGACAGGGATGGGCACCGGGGAGCTGTTTTTT. Translated, it gives CASSTTGMGTGELFF.

This clone has only a few counts. The chain employs TRBV6-1 and TRBJ1-6; 12 nucleotides line up with TRBD1. The CDR3 has 15 amino acids. The germline gives CDR1 MNHNS, CDR2 SASEGT. With V trimmed by 10 bases and J by 5 bases, 6 bases remained unmatched. The CDR3 loop is CATQGQGADNSPLHF. Here the CDR3 DNA reads TGTGCCACCCAGGGACAGGGGGCCGATAATTCACCCCTCCACTTT.

The gene calls are TRBV27 and TRBJ2-2, with 10 bases identical to TRBD2. Germline values: CDR1 MNHEY, CDR2 SMNVEV (reference sequence). The CDR3 sequence is 15 residues long. J lost 2 bases, V lost 6 bases, and 3 bases had no gene match. DNA of the CDR3: TGTGCCAGCAGATTAGCGGGGGGAAACACCGGGGAGCTGTTTTTT. This translates into CASRLAGGNTGELFF.

The chain couples TRBV7-3 to TRBJ2-4, with 7 positions matching TRBD1. The CDR3 runs to 14 residues. Germline values: CDR1 SGHTA, CDR2 FQGTGA. J gave up 7 bases and V 2 bases, and 5 bases lay outside the gene matches. Written as DNA, the CDR3 is TGTGCCAGCAGCTTAGAGAGGGGGCAGAACATTCAGTACTTC. Protein product: CASSLERGQNIQYF. Together with reference TRBV7-3 and TRBJ2-4, the CDR3 gives the full variable domain: GAGVSQTPSNKVTEKGKYVELRCDPISGHTALYWYRQSLGQGPEFLIYFQGTGAADDSGLPNDRFFAVRPEGSVSTLKIQRTERGDSAVYLCASSLERGQNIQYFGAGTRLSVL.

This clone was recorded once. The genes are TRBV7-2 and TRBJ2-7, with D tentatively TRBD1 (6 bases). CDR3 length: 15 residues. Germline V gene lookup returns CDR1 SGHTA and CDR2 FQGNSA. V was clipped by 0 bases and J by 5 bases, with 14 bases between them. CDR3 amino acids: CASSLAIAGVNEQYF. The CDR3 DNA reads as TGTGCCAGCAGCTTAGCGATAGCAGGGGTTAACGAGCAGTACTTC.

The CDR3 sequence: CASSKDRGSAEAFF. Here the CDR3 DNA reads TGTGCCAGCAGCAAGGACAGGGGGAGCGCTGAAGCTTTCTTT. V usage is TRBV7-8 and J usage is TRBJ1-1; 10 nucleotides match TRBD1. V gave up 5 bases and J gave up 6 bases; unmatched junction bases: 6. CDR1 is SGHVS, CDR2 FQNEAQ, per germline. The CDR3 is made up of 14 amino acids.

The V gene is TRBV30, the J gene TRBJ1-3; D uncertain. The CDR3 runs to 13 residues. Trimming took 3 bases from V and 1 from J, leaving 7 bases between them. Germline V CDR1 and CDR2: GTSNPN, SVGIG (reference sequence). The DNA for the CDR3 is TGTGCCTGGAGCCGGGGTTCTGGAAACACCATATATTTT. Its translation: CAWSRGSGNTIYF.

The chain links TRBV7-8 to TRBJ1-3, with no clear D. The CDR3 sequence is 13 residues long. V was trimmed by 4 bases and J by 2 bases, leaving 6 bases between them. Germline assignment: CDR1 SGHVS and CDR2 FQNEAQ. CDR3 in DNA: TGTGCCAGCAGCTCCCCTCCTGGAAACACCATATATTTT. Amino acids: CASSSPPGNTIYF. Full variable domain (rest looked up from reference TRBV7-8 and TRBJ1-3): GAGVSQSPRYKVAKRGQDVALRCDPISGHVSLFWYQQALGQGPEFLTYFQNEAQLDKSGLPSDRFFAERPEGSVSTLKIQRTQQEDSAVYLCASSSPPGNTIYFGEGSWLTVV.

The gene calls are TRBV7-8 and TRBJ1-2; D not resolved. Germline CDR1 SGHVS, CDR2 FQNEAQ. CDR3 length: 16 residues. Trimming stripped 0 bases from V and 2 bases from J, with 13 bases between. CDR3 residues: CASSLASGILNYGYTF. The CDR3 nucleotides are TGTGCCAGCAGCTTAGCGTCCGGGATCCTCAACTATGGCTACACCTTC.

The V and J genes are TRBV11-2 and TRBJ2-7; TRBD2 aligns across 9 bases. J lost 4 bases, V lost 1 base, and 11 bases had no gene match. Germline-derived CDR1 and CDR2 are SGHAT and FQNNGV. The CDR3 consists of 17 residues. This CDR3 reads CASSLVGSSGSKYEQYF. In DNA, the CDR3 is TGTGCCAGCAGCTTAGTGGGTAGTAGCGGGAGCAAATACGAGCAGTACTTC.

J is TRBJ1-2 and V is TRBV14, with 10 bases identical to TRBD1. J gave up 6 bases and V 4 bases, and 2 bases lay outside the gene matches. CDR1 and CDR2 from the germline V gene are SGHDN and FVKESK. The CDR3 runs to 13 residues. CDR3 nucleotide sequence: TGTGCCAGCAGCCCCGACAGGGGGCATGGCTACACCTTC. This encodes CASSPDRGHGYTF. The full variable domain, in which reference TRBV14 and TRBJ1-2 provide the parts outside the CDR3, is EAGVTQFPSHSVIEKGQTVTLRCDPISGHDNLYWYRRVMGKEIKFLLHFVKESKQDESGMPNNRFLAERTGGTYSTLKVQPAELEDSGVYFCASSPDRGHGYTFGSGTRLTVV.

V is TRBV9 and J is TRBJ2-2, with 9 bases that match TRBD1. Looked up from germline, CDR1 is SGDLS and CDR2 is YYNGEE. The CDR3 contains 16 residues. With 4 bases clipped from V and 6 bases from J, the junction kept 10 bases outside the gene matches. CDR3 DNA sequence: TGTGCCAGCAGCTCTTCTCGACAGGGGGTCTCCGGGGAGCTGTTTTTT. It encodes CASSSSRQGVSGELFF.

This rearrangement joins TRBV7-2 to TRBJ2-5; the match to TRBD2 covers 7 bases. The germline CDR1 and CDR2 sequences are SGHTA and FQGNSA. Trimming at V came to 0 bases and at J to 2 bases, leaving 0 bases not matched to a gene. The length of the CDR3 is 14 residues. CDR3: CASSLAGLQETQYF. CDR3 sequence (DNA): TGTGCCAGCAGCTTAGCGGGACTACAAGAGACCCAGTACTTC.

This clone was recorded a few times. The chain uses TRBV11-1 and TRBJ2-3; 8 bases line up with TRBD2. Germline CDR1 is SGHAT and CDR2 is FQDESV (reference sequence). The CDR3 loop spans 16 amino acids. Trimming cost V 1 base and J 5 bases; bases outside gene matches: 8. The CDR3 DNA is TGTGCCAGCAGCTTAGGGGCCAGCGGGAGTGGAGATACGCAGTATTTT. It translates to CASSLGASGSGDTQYF.

This chain connects TRBV7-6 to TRBJ2-7; TRBD2 agrees at 13 bases. The CDR3 has 18 residues. Germline loops: CDR1 SGHVS, CDR2 FNYEAQ. Trimming took 5 bases from V and 0 from J; bases not matched to a gene: 10. The CDR3 protein is CASSPGLAGASSSYEQYF. The CDR3 bases are TGTGCCAGCAGCCCTGGACTAGCGGGGGCCTCGAGCTCCTACGAGCAGTACTTC.

The sample holds one count of this clone. The rearrangement links TRBV28 to TRBJ1-2; perhaps TRBD1 as D (5 bases). The germline V gene encodes CDR1 MDHEN and CDR2 SYDVKM. V was trimmed by 2 bases and J by 3 bases, leaving 10 bases between them. There are 14 residues in the CDR3. This chain's CDR3 is CASSLAGSDYGYTF. As DNA, the CDR3 is TGTGCCAGCAGTTTAGCAGGGTCGGACTATGGCTACACCTTC.

V usage is TRBV6-5 and J usage is TRBJ2-7, with D possibly being TRBD2 (6 bases). V was clipped by 2 bases and J by 1 base, with 12 bases between them. The CDR3 has 15 residues. Germline CDR1 MNHEY, CDR2 SVGAGI. This chain's CDR3 is CASSYTLTSSYEQYF. CDR3 sequence (DNA): TGTGCCAGCAGTTACACATTGACTAGTTCCTACGAGCAGTACTTC.

The chain uses TRBV5-1 and TRBJ2-1; tentative D call: TRBD2 (6 bases). Germline values: CDR1 SGHRS, CDR2 YFSETQ. Between the trimmed V and J ends, which lost 0 bases and 10 bases, there was a span of 11 bases. The CDR3 has 13 amino acids. CDR3 sequence: CASSLDPSGEQFF. In DNA, the CDR3 is TGCGCCAGCAGCTTGGATCCCAGCGGGGAGCAGTTCTTC.

This chain links TRBV10-3 with TRBJ2-3; a possible D gene is TRBD2 (5 bases). CDR1 is ENHRY, CDR2 SYGVKD, per germline. V was pared by 2 bases and J by 1 base, with 7 bases between. This CDR3 region has 14 residues. The DNA for the CDR3 is TGTGCCATCAGTGAGGGAGGTCGCACAGATACGCAGTATTTT. It specifies CAISEGGRTDTQYF.

This chain connects TRBV4-3 to TRBJ2-3; TRBD2 aligns across 9 bases. V was clipped by 0 bases and J by 5 bases; unmatched bases: 9. Germline CDR1 is LGHNA and CDR2 is YSLEER. The CDR3 extends over 17 amino acids. In nucleotides, the CDR3 is TGCGCCAGCAGCCAAGACGTGGCGGGGGGGCTTGTAGATACGCAGTATTTT. Its translation: CASSQDVAGGLVDTQYF.